Below, 16 T cell receptor beta chains from the same sample are listed, as sequenced in a study of T-cell memory formation after mild COVID-19. Each CDR3 protein gets one entry after TCRdb re-called the 5' RACE reads with MiXCR. Here the sample spans almost 250,000 distinct CDR3 sequences, roughly 15% being singletons. Sequenced material: PBMCs or a T cell subset sorted from them (not recorded which). These receptors all come from an adult woman who had mild COVID-19 (a few samples of this study predate the infection). Cell type and time point are not known.

For the CDR3, the DNA is TGTGCCAGCAGTGCCTCCGGGACTGGCTCCTACAATGAGCAGTTCTTC. Amino acid sequence: CASSASGTGSYNEQFF. The chain couples TRBV12-3 or TRBV12-4 to TRBJ2-1; a possible D gene is TRBD2 (6 bases). V dropped 5 bases and J dropped 0 bases, with 14 bases sitting between them. This CDR3 has 16 residues.

The V and J genes are TRBV30 and TRBJ1-1; 9 nucleotides align to TRBD1. CDR3 length equals 15 residues. Germline loops: CDR1 GTSNPN, CDR2 SVGIG (reference sequence). After removal of 3 bases from V and 0 bases from J, the junction contained 5 bases not matched to a gene. CDR3 amino acids: CAWRDRGLLNTEAFF. Here the CDR3 DNA reads TGTGCCTGGAGGGACAGGGGACTCCTGAACACTGAAGCTTTCTTT.

V gene TRBV18 combines with J gene TRBJ1-1, with 8 positions matching TRBD1. Losses at the gene ends were 7 bases for V and 3 bases for J; bases not matched to a gene: 4. The germline gives CDR1 KGHSH, CDR2 LQKENI. The CDR3 is made up of 13 amino acids. The CDR3 loop is CASLQGEDTEAFF. The CDR3 bases are TGTGCCAGCTTACAGGGGGAGGACACTGAAGCTTTCTTT.

J is TRBJ1-5 and V is TRBV12-3 or TRBV12-4; no clear D. Trimming removed 5 bases at V and 2 bases at J, with 10 bases between. The CDR3 runs 14 residues. CDR3 sequence reads: CASSPGRGNQPQHF. The CDR3 nucleotides are TGTGCCAGCAGTCCCGGGAGGGGCAATCAGCCCCAGCATTTT.

A few counts support this clonotype. The rearrangement joins TRBV7-3 to TRBJ1-1; no definite D call. Germline loops: CDR1 SGHTA, CDR2 FQGTGA. Trimming stripped 5 bases from V and 5 bases from J, with 15 bases between. The CDR3 is made up of 14 amino acids. The CDR3 sequence: CASSPSGLRTEAFF. The CDR3, as DNA: TGTGCCAGCAGCCCCAGTGGATTAAGGACTGAAGCTTTCTTT.

The CDR3 bases are TGTGCCAGCTCACCACCCGGGGGAGGGAATCAGCCCCAGCATTTT. Amino acid sequence: CASSPPGGGNQPQHF. The V gene is TRBV18, the J gene TRBJ1-5; TRBD1 might be the D (5 bases). The CDR3 extends over 15 amino acids. Germline V CDR1 and CDR2: KGHSH, LQKENI. V gave up 0 bases and J gave up 4 bases, with 10 bases separating them. The full variable domain, in which reference TRBV18 and TRBJ1-5 provide the parts outside the CDR3, is NAGVMQNPRHLVRRRGQEARLRCSPMKGHSHVYWYRQLPEEGLKFMVYLQKENIIDESGMPKERFSAEFPKEGPSILRIQQVVRGDSAAYFCASSPPGGGNQPQHFGDGTRLSIL.

This clonotype occurred a few times. CDR3 in amino acids: CASSLDPRGTGELFF. Written as DNA, the CDR3 is TGTGCCAGCAGCTTGGACCCCAGGGGGACCGGGGAGCTGTTTTTT. V gene TRBV5-4 combines with J gene TRBJ2-2; 7 nucleotides agree with TRBD1. Trimming took 0 bases from V and 5 from J; bases not matched to a gene: 4. Germline V lookup: CDR1 SGHNT, CDR2 YYREEE (reference sequence). The CDR3 covers 15 residues.

The chain links TRBV7-2 to TRBJ1-5; D ambiguous. Trimming left V 1 base short and J 6 bases short, with 10 bases between. This CDR3 spans 14 amino acids. Per germline, CDR1 SGHTA and CDR2 FQGNSA. For the CDR3, the DNA is TGTGCCAGCAGCTTAGGCCCCATGGGTCAGCCCCAGCATTTT. It is translated as CASSLGPMGQPQHF.

The CDR3 nucleotides read TGCAGTGCTAGCTTTAGACGGGCAAACTATGGCTACACCTTC. Amino acid sequence: CSASFRRANYGYTF. The genes are TRBV20-1 and TRBJ1-2; D not certain. Per germline, CDR1 DFQATT and CDR2 SNEGSKA (reference sequence). Between the trimmed V and J ends, which lost 3 bases and 2 bases, there was a span of 13 bases. CDR3 length: 14 residues.

This clonotype was detected only a few times. The V gene is TRBV12-3 or TRBV12-4, the J gene TRBJ2-7; D gene unclear. V lost 3 bases, J lost 3 bases, and 6 bases lay in between. The CDR3 is 12 amino acids. CDR3 in DNA: TGTGCCAGCAGTTTGGCCTTCTACGAGCAGTACTTC. It codes for CASSLAFYEQYF.

The CDR3 reads CASSKCTLGKLYNEQSF. The CDR3, as DNA: TGTGCCAGCAGCAAATGTACTTTGGGTAAACTATACAATGAGCAGTCCTTC. The gene calls are TRBV21-1 and TRBJ2-1. TRBV21-1 represents a pseudogene. The CDR3 is made up of 17 amino acids.

V usage is TRBV4-2 and J usage is TRBJ1-2; D unresolved. The germline V gene has CDR1 LGHNA and CDR2 YNFKEQ. V lost 4 bases and J 7 bases, leaving 16 bases between the germline ends. This CDR3 has 14 amino acids. The chain's CDR3 is CASSPLGSRVGYTF. As DNA, the CDR3 is TGTGCCAGCAGCCCCCTCGGGTCGAGGGTTGGCTACACCTTC.

This clonotype was seen only a few times. The chain links TRBV5-5 to TRBJ2-7; D gene ambiguous. Per germline, CDR1 SGHKS and CDR2 YYEKEE (reference sequence). Deletions cut 0 bases from V and 6 bases from J, with 10 bases between. The CDR3 is 13 residues long. The CDR3 coding sequence is TGTGCCAGCAGCTTGGGACTTTATGGCGAGCAGTACTTC. It encodes CASSLGLYGEQYF. Drawing the rest from reference TRBV5-5 and TRBJ2-7, the complete variable domain is DAGVTQSPTHLIKTRGQQVTLRCSPISGHKSVSWYQQVLGQGPQFIFQYYEKEERGRGNFPDRFSARQFPNYSSELNVNALLLGDSALYLCASSLGLYGEQYFGPGTRLTVT.

This sequence joins TRBV12-3 or TRBV12-4 and TRBJ2-1, with D maybe TRBD1 (5 bases). The CDR3 runs to 14 residues. The V end lost 7 bases, the J end lost 9 bases, and 19 bases lay between the germline ends. CDR3 region: CASKIQGPLGEQFF. In nucleotides, the CDR3 is TGTGCCAGCAAAATTCAGGGTCCCCTGGGTGAGCAGTTCTTC.

This clonotype has only a few counts. V usage is TRBV6-5 and J usage is TRBJ1-1; 7 positions agree with TRBD1. Germline-derived CDR1 and CDR2 are MNHEY and SVGAGI. Germline trimming cut 4 bases from V and 4 bases from J; bases unmatched to any gene: 9. The CDR3 consists of 15 residues. The CDR3 DNA follows: TGTGCCAGCAGTTCCCGAGGGGGCGGCCTCACTGAAGCTTTCTTT. Protein product: CASSSRGGGLTEAFF.

In its sample, this clonotype was seen once. V is TRBV15 and J is TRBJ1-2; D is ambiguous. CDR1 is LNHNV, CDR2 YYDKDF, per germline (reference sequence). The CDR3 consists of 14 residues. Trimming pared 1 base from V and 2 bases from J, leaving 8 bases between. In nucleotides, the CDR3 is TGTGCCACCAGCAGAGCCGGCCGAAACTATGGCTACACCTTC. Its protein is CATSRAGRNYGYTF.